The T cell receptor (beta chain) under discussion was sequenced for a study of cytomegalovirus exposure and HLA in healthy donors. Study-level findings and limits: Relative to the approximately 700-donor mean, N-insertions were reportedly fewer in an Asian-associated ancestry cluster in a later analysis.

It was with 60 Vbeta and 13 Jbeta primers that the PCR ran. In the original processing: A later analysis tallied tens of millions of unique TCR beta chains, some 10 million of them shared. Repertoires were generated with immunoSEQ multiplex PCR, while TCRdb's copy carries only in-frame clones and drops some. From that table come the V and J calls and clone size; the DNA was used to work out D and trimming. The sample shows 150,000 or so clones, less than 90% of them seen only once. Worth noting for this clone: Antigen: not known.

CDR1 and CDR2 (germline): SGHTA, FQGTGA. V dropped 4 bases and J dropped 4; count of bases not matched to a gene: 2. This CDR3 has 14 residues. The chain recombines TRBV7-3 with TRBJ2-1; 9 bases agree with TRBD1. The source material was PBMCs. This sequence originates from a woman between 45 and 65 years old in good health and CMV-seropositive. The CDR3 here is CASSWDRAYNEQFF. The DNA of the CDR3 is TGTGCCAGCAGCTGGGACAGGGCATACAATGAGCAGTTCTTC. Full variable domain (outside the CDR3, taken from reference TRBV7-3 and TRBJ2-1): GAGVSQTPSNKVTEKGKYVELRCDPISGHTALYWYRQSLGQGPEFLIYFQGTGAADDSGLPNDRFFAVRPEGSVSTLKIQRTERGDSAVYLCASSWDRAYNEQFFGPGTRLTVL.